The present T cell receptor (beta chain) was sequenced within a study of T-cell reconstitution after alpha-beta-depleted transplantation in children. The germline V and J ends were trimmed by 2 bases and 2 bases, with 8 bases remaining between them. In germline, CDR1 is DFQATT, CDR2 SNEGSKA (reference sequence). This CDR3 is 13 amino acids long. Unique molecular identifiers were built into the TCRbeta library. From the PCR reads, TCRdb called clonotypes with MiXCR, one entry per CDR3 protein. The table has hundreds of thousands of distinct CDR3 sequences, approximately 17% seen once. This clonotype was seen many times.

This specimen consisted of PBMCs from the stem cell graft donor, obtained from the stem cell graft. This clonotype originated in a human donor who donated a stem cell graft to a child with acute myeloid leukemia. The chain has TRBV20-1 and TRBJ2-3; D call uncertain. The CDR3 DNA follows: TGCAGTGCTAGATCCATATTCACAGATACGCAGTATTTT. Its protein is CSARSIFTDTQYF.